This T cell receptor beta chain was recorded in a study of blood T cell repertoires in COVID-19. The V gene lost 10 bases and the J gene lost 0 bases, with 10 bases spanning the gap. This CDR3 spans 14 amino acids. The germline V gene has CDR1 MNHEY and CDR2 SVGAGI. The method was immunoSEQ multiplex PCR; TCRdb's version includes in-frame clones alone and lacks a portion of them. The sample includes around 240,000 clones, over 80% of them seen just once. Assignment of participants to cohorts was predicated upon participant-reported clinical history. Exposed volunteers were people who met a COVID-19 case within 2 weeks before study entry.

Sequencing was performed on PBMCs or T cells enriched from blood (not recorded which). This receptor was taken from a man aged 50-59 years who had been exposed to COVID-19. This chain links TRBV6-5 with TRBJ2-6; D not resolved. CDR3 region: CATVQISGANVLTF. CDR3 bases: TGTGCCACCGTCCAGATCTCTGGGGCCAACGTCCTGACTTTC.